This TCR beta chain was recorded in a study of blood T cell repertoires in COVID-19. Profiled with immunoSEQ multiplex PCR; TCRdb holds only in-frame clones, not every one. The sample lists about 220,000 clones, about 80% occurring once. This clone was detected only once. This CDR3 has 12 residues. V lost 5 bases and J 4 bases, leaving 7 bases between the germline ends. Germline-derived CDR1 and CDR2 are SGHVS and FNYEAQ. This clonotype originated in a woman between 35 and 50 years old with active or convalescent COVID-19. Source material: peripheral blood. The V call is TRBV7-6, the J call TRBJ2-3; D unclear. This CDR3 reads CASSPGPDTQYF. In DNA form, the CDR3 reads TGTGCCAGCAGCCCTGGGCCAGATACGCAGTATTTT.